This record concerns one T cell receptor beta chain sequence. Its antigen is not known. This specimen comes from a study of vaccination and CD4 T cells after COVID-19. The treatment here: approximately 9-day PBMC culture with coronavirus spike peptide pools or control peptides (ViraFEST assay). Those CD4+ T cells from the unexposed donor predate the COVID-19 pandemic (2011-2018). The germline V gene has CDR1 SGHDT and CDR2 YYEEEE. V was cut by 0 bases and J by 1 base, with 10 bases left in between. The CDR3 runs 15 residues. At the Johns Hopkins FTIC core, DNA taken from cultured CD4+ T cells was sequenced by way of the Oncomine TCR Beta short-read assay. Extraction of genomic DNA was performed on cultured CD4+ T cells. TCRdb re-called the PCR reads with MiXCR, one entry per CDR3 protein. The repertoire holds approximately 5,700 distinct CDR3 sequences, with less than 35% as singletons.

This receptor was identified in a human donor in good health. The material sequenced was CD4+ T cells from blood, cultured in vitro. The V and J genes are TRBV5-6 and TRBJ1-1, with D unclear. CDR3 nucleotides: TGTGCCAGCAGCTTGGGTGTGGCCACGAACACTGAAGCTTTCTTT. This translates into CASSLGVATNTEAFF.